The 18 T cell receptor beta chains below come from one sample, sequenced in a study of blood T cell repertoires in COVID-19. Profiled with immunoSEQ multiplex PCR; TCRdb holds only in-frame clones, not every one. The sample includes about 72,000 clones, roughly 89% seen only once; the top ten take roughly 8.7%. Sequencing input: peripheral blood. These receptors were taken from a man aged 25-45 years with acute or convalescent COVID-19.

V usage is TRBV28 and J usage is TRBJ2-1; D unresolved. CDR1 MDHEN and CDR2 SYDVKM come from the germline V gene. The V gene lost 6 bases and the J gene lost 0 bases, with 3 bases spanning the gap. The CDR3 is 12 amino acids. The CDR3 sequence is CASRRSYNEQFF. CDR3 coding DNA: TGTGCCAGCAGGCGCTCCTACAATGAGCAGTTCTTC.

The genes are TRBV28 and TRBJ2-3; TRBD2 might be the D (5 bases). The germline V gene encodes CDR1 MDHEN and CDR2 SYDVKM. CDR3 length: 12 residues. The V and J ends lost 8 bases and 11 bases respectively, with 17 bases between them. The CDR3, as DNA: TGTGCCAGCCAAGAACGGGAACCTGGGCAGTATTTT. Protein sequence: CASQEREPGQYF.

For the CDR3, the DNA is TGCAGTGCTACCAAAAGGGGTACGCAGTATTTT. Protein sequence: CSATKRGTQYF. The chain uses TRBV20-1 and TRBJ2-3; tentative D call: TRBD1 (5 bases). Germline CDR1 DFQATT, CDR2 SNEGSKA (reference sequence). This CDR3 is 11 amino acids long. V gave up 4 bases and J gave up 8 bases, with 10 bases separating them.

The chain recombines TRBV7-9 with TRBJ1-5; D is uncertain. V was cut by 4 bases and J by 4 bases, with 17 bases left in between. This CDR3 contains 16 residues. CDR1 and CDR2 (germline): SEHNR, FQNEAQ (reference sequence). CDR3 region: CASSSSDGAENQPQHF. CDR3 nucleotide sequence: TGTGCCAGCAGCTCCTCGGACGGAGCGGAGAATCAGCCCCAGCATTTT.

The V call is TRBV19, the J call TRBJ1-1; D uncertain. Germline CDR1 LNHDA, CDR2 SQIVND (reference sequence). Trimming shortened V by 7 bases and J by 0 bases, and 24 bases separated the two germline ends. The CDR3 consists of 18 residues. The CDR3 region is CASTLSGMPVGLNTEAFF. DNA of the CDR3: TGTGCCAGTACCCTCTCCGGGATGCCCGTCGGCCTGAACACTGAAGCTTTCTTT.

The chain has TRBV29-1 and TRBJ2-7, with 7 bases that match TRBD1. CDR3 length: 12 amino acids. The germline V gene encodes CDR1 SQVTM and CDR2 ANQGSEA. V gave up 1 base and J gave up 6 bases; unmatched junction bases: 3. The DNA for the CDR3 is TGCAGCGTTGAAGGACAGGGCGCCGAGCAGTACTTC. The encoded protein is CSVEGQGAEQYF.

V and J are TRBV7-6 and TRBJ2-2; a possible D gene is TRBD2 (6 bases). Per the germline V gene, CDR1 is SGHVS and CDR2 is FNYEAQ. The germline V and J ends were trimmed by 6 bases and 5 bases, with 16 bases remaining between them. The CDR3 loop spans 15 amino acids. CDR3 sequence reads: CASSPYGRETGELFF. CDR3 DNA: TGTGCCAGCAGTCCGTACGGGAGAGAGACCGGGGAGCTGTTTTTT. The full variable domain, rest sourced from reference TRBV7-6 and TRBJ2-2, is GAGVSQSPRYKVTKRGQDVALRCDPISGHVSLYWYRQALGQGPEFLTYFNYEAQQDKSGLPNDRFSAERPEGSISTLTIQRTEQRDSAMYRCASSPYGRETGELFFGEGSRLTVL.

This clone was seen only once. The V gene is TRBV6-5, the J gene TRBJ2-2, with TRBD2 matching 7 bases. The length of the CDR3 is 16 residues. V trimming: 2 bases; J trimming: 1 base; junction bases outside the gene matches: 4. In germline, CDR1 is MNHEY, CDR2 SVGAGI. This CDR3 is CASSYDPSGNTGELFF. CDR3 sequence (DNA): TGTGCCAGCAGTTACGATCCTAGCGGGAACACCGGGGAGCTGTTTTTT.

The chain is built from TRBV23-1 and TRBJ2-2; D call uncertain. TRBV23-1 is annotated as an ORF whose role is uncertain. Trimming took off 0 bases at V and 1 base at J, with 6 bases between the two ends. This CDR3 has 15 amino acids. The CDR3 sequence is CASSQSSGNTGELFF. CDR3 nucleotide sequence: TGCGCCAGCAGTCAATCTTCGGGGAACACCGGGGAGCTGTTTTTT.

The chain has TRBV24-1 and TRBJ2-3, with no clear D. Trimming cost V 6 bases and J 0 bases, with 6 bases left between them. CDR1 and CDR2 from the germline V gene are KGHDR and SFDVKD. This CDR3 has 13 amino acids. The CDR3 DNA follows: TGTGCCACCAGTAGAGGCAGCACAGATACGCAGTATTTT. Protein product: CATSRGSTDTQYF.

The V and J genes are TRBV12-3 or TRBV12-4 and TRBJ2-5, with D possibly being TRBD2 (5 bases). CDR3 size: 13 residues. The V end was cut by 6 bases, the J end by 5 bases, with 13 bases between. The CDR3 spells CASSKLGSETQYF. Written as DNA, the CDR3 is TGTGCCAGCAGCAAACTAGGTTCGGAGACCCAGTACTTC.

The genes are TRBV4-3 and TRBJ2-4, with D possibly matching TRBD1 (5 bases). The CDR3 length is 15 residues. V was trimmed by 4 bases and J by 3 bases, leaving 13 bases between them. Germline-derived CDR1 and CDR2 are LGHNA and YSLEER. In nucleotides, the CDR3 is TGCGCCAGCAGCCGGGGCTTGTTGGGCAAAAACATTCAGTACTTC. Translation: CASSRGLLGKNIQYF.

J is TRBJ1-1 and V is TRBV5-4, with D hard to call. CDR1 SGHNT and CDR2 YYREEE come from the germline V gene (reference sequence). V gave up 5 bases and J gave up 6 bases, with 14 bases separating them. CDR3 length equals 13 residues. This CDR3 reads CASSTPKAAEAFF. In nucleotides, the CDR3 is TGTGCCAGCAGTACTCCCAAGGCGGCTGAAGCTTTCTTT.

CDR3 in DNA: TGTGCCAGCAGCTATGGACAGGGGCAACCCCAAGAGACCCAGTACTTC. Amino acids: CASSYGQGQPQETQYF. This chain links TRBV5-8 with TRBJ2-5; 9 positions agree with TRBD1. The length of the CDR3 is 16 residues. Looked up from germline, CDR1 is SGHTS and CDR2 is YDEGEE. J lost 1 base, V lost 3 bases, and 7 bases had no gene match.

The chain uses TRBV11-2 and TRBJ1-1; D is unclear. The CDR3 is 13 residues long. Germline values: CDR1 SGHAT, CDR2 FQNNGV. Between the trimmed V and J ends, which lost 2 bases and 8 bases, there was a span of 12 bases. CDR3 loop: CASSLSQALEAFF. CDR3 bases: TGTGCCAGCAGCTTAAGCCAGGCCTTGGAAGCTTTCTTT. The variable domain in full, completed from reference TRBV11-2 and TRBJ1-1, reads EAGVAQSPRYKIIEKRQSVAFWCNPISGHATLYWYQQILGQGPKLLIQFQNNGVVDDSQLPKDRFSAERLKGVDSTLKIQPAKLEDSAVYLCASSLSQALEAFFGQGTRLTVV.

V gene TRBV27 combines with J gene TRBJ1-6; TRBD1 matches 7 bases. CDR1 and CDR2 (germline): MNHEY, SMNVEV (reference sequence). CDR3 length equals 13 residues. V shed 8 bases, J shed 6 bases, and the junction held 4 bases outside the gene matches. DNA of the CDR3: TGTGCCAGCTCCTGGGACAGTAATTCACCCCTCCACTTT. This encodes CASSWDSNSPLHF.

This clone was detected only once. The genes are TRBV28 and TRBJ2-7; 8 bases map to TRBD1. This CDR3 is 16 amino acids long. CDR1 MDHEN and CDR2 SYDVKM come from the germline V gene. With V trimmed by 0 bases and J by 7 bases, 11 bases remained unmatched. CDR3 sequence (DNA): TGTGCCAGCAGTTTATGGCAGGACAGGGAGAAAGGGGAGCAGTACTTC. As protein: CASSLWQDREKGEQYF. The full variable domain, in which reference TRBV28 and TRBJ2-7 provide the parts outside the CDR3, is DVKVTQSSRYLVKRTGEKVFLECVQDMDHENMFWYRQDPGLGLRLIYFSYDVKMKEKGDIPEGYSVSREKKERFSLILESASTNQTSMYLCASSLWQDREKGEQYFGPGTRLTVT.

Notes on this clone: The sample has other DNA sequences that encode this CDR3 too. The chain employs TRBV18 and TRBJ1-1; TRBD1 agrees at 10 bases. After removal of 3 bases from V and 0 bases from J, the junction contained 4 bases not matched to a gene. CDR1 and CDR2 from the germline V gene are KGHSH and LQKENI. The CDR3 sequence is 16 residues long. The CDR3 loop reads CASSPGTGVLNTEAFF. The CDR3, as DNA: TGTGCCAGCTCACCCGGGACAGGGGTCTTGAACACTGAAGCTTTCTTT.